The 22 T cell receptor beta chains below come from one sample, sequenced in a study of T cell responses to AZD1222 COVID-19 vaccine. Data came from immunoSEQ multiplex PCR; TCRdb stores just in-frame clones and leaves some out. The sample includes around 110,000 clones, roughly 87% of them seen just once. The sample consisted of peripheral blood, taken on day 0 of AZD1222 vaccination. The receptor set was obtained from an adult in good health.

This rearrangement joins TRBV11-2 to TRBJ2-5; possibly TRBD1 or TRBD2 for D (7 bases each). V was pared by 5 bases and J by 3 bases, with 22 bases between. Germline V gene sequence: CDR1 SGHAT, CDR2 FQNNGV. This CDR3 is built from 17 residues. The DNA of the CDR3 is TGTGCCAGCAGCCCCATCCGGAGCAGGGGGACTAAAGAGACCCAGTACTTC. Residues: CASSPIRSRGTKETQYF.

The V gene is TRBV4-2, the J gene TRBJ2-1; D is uncertain. Deletions cut 0 bases from V and 8 bases from J, with 14 bases between. The CDR3 runs to 15 residues. CDR1 and CDR2 (germline): LGHNA, YNFKEQ. This CDR3 is CASSQDKVERDEQFF. In DNA form, the CDR3 reads TGTGCCAGCAGCCAAGATAAGGTGGAAAGGGATGAGCAGTTCTTC.

J is TRBJ1-4 and V is TRBV7-9, with a weak D call TRBD1 (5 bases). This CDR3 is built from 16 residues. Trimming took 5 bases from V and 2 from J, leaving 15 bases between them. Germline V gene lookup returns CDR1 SEHNR and CDR2 FQNEAQ (reference sequence). The CDR3 spells CASSARGRGTNEKLFF. DNA of the CDR3: TGTGCCAGCAGCGCCCGAGGGAGGGGTACTAATGAAAAACTGTTTTTT.

The chain's CDR3 is CASRLTAPNSPLHF. The CDR3 coding sequence is TGTGCCAGCAGGCTCACAGCGCCGAATTCACCCCTCCACTTT. The chain recombines TRBV28 with TRBJ1-6; no clear D. The V gene's germline CDR1 is MDHEN and CDR2 SYDVKM. The V end lost 6 bases, the J end lost 7 bases, and 13 bases lay between the germline ends. This CDR3 region has 14 residues.

V gene TRBV4-1 combines with J gene TRBJ1-3; D uncertain. V dropped 2 bases and J dropped 0 bases, with 8 bases sitting between them. The CDR3 is 15 residues long. The germline V gene encodes CDR1 MGHRA and CDR2 YSYEKL. CDR3 nucleotide sequence: TGCGCCAGCAGCCAATGGCGGAGCTCTGGAAACACCATATATTTT. This gives the protein CASSQWRSSGNTIYF.

The chain couples TRBV7-2 to TRBJ1-5; the D is unclear. V gave up 5 bases and J gave up 3 bases, with 11 bases separating them. The germline CDR1 and CDR2 sequences are SGHTA and FQGNSA. The CDR3 runs to 14 residues. The CDR3 region is CASSPQRVNQPQHF. DNA of the CDR3: TGTGCCAGCAGCCCCCAGAGGGTCAATCAGCCCCAGCATTTT.

This rearrangement joins TRBV2 to TRBJ1-6; 8 bases agree with TRBD1. This CDR3 region has 15 residues. Germline trimming cut 3 bases from V and 7 bases from J; bases unmatched to any gene: 5. Germline CDR1 reads SNHLY; CDR2 reads FYNNEI. The CDR3 DNA follows: TGTGCCAGCAGTGATAGGGGGACAGGCAATTCACCCCTCCACTTT. Encoded protein: CASSDRGTGNSPLHF.

A single count supports this clone. The CDR3 nucleotides read TGTGCCAGCACCCCCGCGGTAGCGAACACTGAAGCTTTCTTT. Translating it yields CASTPAVANTEAFF. The chain employs TRBV6-2 or TRBV6-3 and TRBJ1-1; D is uncertain. The length of the CDR3 is 14 residues. Germline V gene lookup returns CDR1 MNHEY and CDR2 SVGEGT. Trimming shortened V by 7 bases and J by 1 base, and 13 bases separated the two germline ends.

The chain combines TRBV30 with TRBJ1-2; unclear D gene. The CDR3 is 12 residues long. CDR1 GTSNPN and CDR2 SVGIG come from the germline V gene (reference sequence). The V and J ends lost 4 bases and 3 bases respectively, with 9 bases between them. The CDR3 coding sequence is TGTGCCTGGACCCAACGATACTATGGCTACACCTTC. Encoded protein: CAWTQRYYGYTF.

This clone was seen a single time. V usage is TRBV5-6 and J usage is TRBJ1-2; D not certain. Germline V gene data show CDR1 as SGHDT and CDR2 as YYEEEE. The V end lost 6 bases, the J end lost 8 bases, and 11 bases lay between the germline ends. This CDR3 region has 11 residues. DNA for the CDR3: TGTGCCAGCATCGGAGGAGGGGGCTACACCTTC. This gives the protein CASIGGGGYTF. The complete variable domain, with remaining parts taken from reference TRBV5-6 and TRBJ1-2, reads DAGVTQSPTHLIKTRGQQVTLRCSPKSGHDTVSWYQQALGQGPQFIFQYYEEEERQRGNFPDRFSGHQFPNYSSELNVNALLLGDSALYLCASIGGGGYTFGSGTRLTVV.

The V and J genes are TRBV30 and TRBJ2-3; 7 positions agree with TRBD2. This CDR3 spans 13 amino acids. Germline CDR1 GTSNPN, CDR2 SVGIG (reference sequence). Trimming at V came to 6 bases and at J to 1 base, leaving 4 bases not matched to a gene. CDR3 protein: CACRGVGTDTQYF. The CDR3 coding sequence is TGTGCCTGTCGGGGGGTTGGCACAGATACGCAGTATTTT.

V and J are TRBV7-3 and TRBJ2-3; D is perhaps TRBD1 (6 bases). Trimming took 5 bases from V and 4 from J, leaving 13 bases between them. This CDR3 is 14 amino acids long. The V gene's germline CDR1 is SGHTA and CDR2 FQGTGA. The CDR3 reads CASSARGRPDTQYF. The CDR3, as DNA: TGTGCCAGCAGCGCGAGGGGGAGACCAGATACGCAGTATTTT.

This chain uses TRBV27 with TRBJ1-1, with D perhaps matching TRBD1 (6 bases). The CDR3 runs to 12 residues. Between the trimmed V and J ends, which lost 8 bases and 7 bases, there was a span of 14 bases. Germline V gives CDR1 MNHEY, CDR2 SMNVEV (reference sequence). CDR3: CASGAGGHEAFF. CDR3 in DNA: TGTGCCAGCGGGGCGGGGGGCCATGAAGCTTTCTTT.

This clone came up once. The rearrangement links TRBV5-1 to TRBJ1-2; D perhaps matches TRBD1 (5 bases). The V gene's germline CDR1 is SGHRS and CDR2 YFSETQ. CDR3 length: 16 amino acids. Trimming shortened V by 0 bases and J by 3 bases, and 15 bases separated the two germline ends. The CDR3 region has the DNA TGCGCCAGCAGCTTGGTTCTGGGGGGTTTGGACTATGGCTACACCTTC. It specifies CASSLVLGGLDYGYTF.

This clone has only one observation. This rearrangement joins TRBV6-5 to TRBJ2-7, with TRBD1 matching over 8 bases. The germline gives CDR1 MNHEY, CDR2 SVGAGI. The CDR3 is 14 residues long. V lost 4 bases, J lost 4 bases, and 6 bases stayed unmatched. Written as DNA, the CDR3 is TGTGCCAGCAGTTTCGGGACAGGTAGATACGAGCAGTACTTC. Translated, it gives CASSFGTGRYEQYF.

The chain links TRBV7-9 to TRBJ1-1; TRBD1 matches at 10 bases. CDR1 SEHNR and CDR2 FQNEAQ come from the germline V gene (reference sequence). The V gene end was trimmed by 2 bases and the J gene end by 4 bases; junction bases not matched to a gene: 4. CDR3 length equals 15 residues. CDR3 amino acids: CASSLSGQGSTEAFF. CDR3 sequence (DNA): TGTGCCAGCAGCTTATCGGGACAGGGGTCCACTGAAGCTTTCTTT.

This chain connects TRBV19 to TRBJ1-1; no clear D gene. This CDR3 is built from 16 residues. Trimming removed 7 bases from V and 5 bases from J, with 23 bases in between. The germline V gene encodes CDR1 LNHDA and CDR2 SQIVND (reference sequence). The CDR3 nucleotides are TGTGCCAGTATCCCCGAAGGGCCGGGAGGAGGGACTGAAGCTTTCTTT. Translating it yields CASIPEGPGGGTEAFF.

CDR3 in DNA: TGCAGCGTCTCGGGGGGAGAGAACACTGAAGCTTTCTTT. Its translation: CSVSGGENTEAFF. This chain uses TRBV29-1 with TRBJ1-1, with a tentative D call TRBD1 (5 bases). Germline lookup yields CDR1 SQVTM and CDR2 ANQGSEA. The CDR3 loop spans 13 amino acids. The V end was cut by 6 bases, the J end by 1 base, with 12 bases between.

This clone is a singleton in its sample. The V and J genes are TRBV2 and TRBJ1-2; D is uncertain. Germline V CDR1 and CDR2: SNHLY, FYNNEI. V gave up 10 bases and J gave up 4 bases, with 10 bases separating them. The CDR3 consists of 11 residues. The DNA of the CDR3 is TGTGCCAACTCTTCGCCCTATGGCTACACCTTC. It encodes CANSSPYGYTF.

The V gene is TRBV7-2, the J gene TRBJ1-2; D is possibly TRBD1 (6 bases). Germline V CDR1 and CDR2: SGHTA, FQGNSA. Trimming took off 6 bases at V and 4 bases at J, with 18 bases between the two ends. The CDR3 spans 15 residues. The CDR3 region has the DNA TGTGCCAGCAGGATTGGGGGCTCGCTTCTCTATGGCTACACCTTC. Protein sequence: CASRIGGSLLYGYTF.

This clone has a single count. The V gene is TRBV11-3, the J gene TRBJ2-3, with D perhaps assigned TRBD1 or TRBD2 (5 bases each). The CDR3 consists of 15 residues. Between the trimmed V and J ends, which lost 5 bases and 0 bases, there was a span of 12 bases. Germline V lookup: CDR1 SGHNT, CDR2 YENEEA. This CDR3 reads CASSPGTDSTDTQYF. The DNA of the CDR3 is TGTGCCAGCAGCCCCGGGACCGATAGCACAGATACGCAGTATTTT.

The chain couples TRBV5-4 to TRBJ2-3; D ambiguous. CDR1 is SGHNT, CDR2 YYREEE, per germline (reference sequence). CDR3 length: 12 residues. Trimming cost V 0 bases and J 5 bases, with 4 bases left between them. The CDR3 bases are TGTGCCAGCAGCTTGGACGGAGATACGCAGTATTTT. Protein product: CASSLDGDTQYF.